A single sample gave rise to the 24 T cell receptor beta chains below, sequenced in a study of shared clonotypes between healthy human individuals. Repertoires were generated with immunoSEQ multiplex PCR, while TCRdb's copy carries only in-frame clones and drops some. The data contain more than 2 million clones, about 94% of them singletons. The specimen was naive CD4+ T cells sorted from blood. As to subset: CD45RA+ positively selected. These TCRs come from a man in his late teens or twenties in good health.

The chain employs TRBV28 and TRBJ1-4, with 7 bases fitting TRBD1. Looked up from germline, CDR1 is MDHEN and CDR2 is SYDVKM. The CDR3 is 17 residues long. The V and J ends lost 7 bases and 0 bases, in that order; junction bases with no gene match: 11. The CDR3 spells CASTVSQGISTNEKLFF. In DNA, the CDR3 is TGTGCCAGCACAGTTTCACAGGGGATCTCAACTAATGAAAAACTGTTTTTT.

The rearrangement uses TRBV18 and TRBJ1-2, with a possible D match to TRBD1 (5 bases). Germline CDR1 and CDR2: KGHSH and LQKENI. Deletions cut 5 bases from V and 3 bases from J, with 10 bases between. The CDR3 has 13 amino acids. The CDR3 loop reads CASSTGPDYGYTF. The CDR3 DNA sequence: TGTGCCAGCTCAACAGGTCCCGACTATGGCTACACCTTC.

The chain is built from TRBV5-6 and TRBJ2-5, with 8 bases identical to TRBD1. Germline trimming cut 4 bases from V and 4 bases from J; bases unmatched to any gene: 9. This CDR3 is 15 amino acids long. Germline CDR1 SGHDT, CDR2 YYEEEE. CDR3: CASSTRDRSVETQYF. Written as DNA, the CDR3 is TGTGCCAGCAGCACCCGGGACAGGAGCGTAGAGACCCAGTACTTC.

The CDR3 loop is CASSQRTAAPYEQYF. DNA of the CDR3: TGCGCCAGCAGTCAACGGACAGCCGCCCCCTACGAGCAGTACTTC. J is TRBJ2-7 and V is TRBV23-1, with D possibly being TRBD1 (6 bases). Being an ORF, TRBV23-1 has a function that is uncertain. Trimming shortened V by 2 bases and J by 2 bases, and 13 bases separated the two germline ends. CDR3 length equals 15 residues.

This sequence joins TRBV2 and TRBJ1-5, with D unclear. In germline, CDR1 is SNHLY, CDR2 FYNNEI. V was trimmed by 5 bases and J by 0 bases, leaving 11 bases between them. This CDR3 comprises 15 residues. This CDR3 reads CASSPQSYSNQPQHF. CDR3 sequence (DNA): TGTGCCAGCAGTCCCCAGAGTTATAGCAATCAGCCCCAGCATTTT. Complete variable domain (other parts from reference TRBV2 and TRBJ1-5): EPEVTQTPSHQVTQMGQEVILRCVPISNHLYFYWYRQILGQKVEFLVSFYNNEISEKSEIFDDQFSVERPDGSNFTLKIRSTKLEDSAMYFCASSPQSYSNQPQHFGDGTRLSIL.

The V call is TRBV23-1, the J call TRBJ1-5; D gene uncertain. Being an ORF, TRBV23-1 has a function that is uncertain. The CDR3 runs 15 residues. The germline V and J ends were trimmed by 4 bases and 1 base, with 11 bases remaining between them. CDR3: CASSRPTTSNQPQHF. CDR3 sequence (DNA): TGCGCCAGCAGTCGGCCGACTACCAGCAATCAGCCCCAGCATTTT.

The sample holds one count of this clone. The CDR3 DNA follows: TGTGCCAGCAGCTTCGGGACAGGGGGCTCGGGATATGAAAAACTGTTTTTT. Protein product: CASSFGTGGSGYEKLFF. The gene calls are TRBV7-9 and TRBJ1-4; 12 bases are shared with TRBD1. The CDR3 has 17 residues. Germline V lookup: CDR1 SEHNR, CDR2 FQNEAQ (reference sequence). The V and J ends lost 3 bases and 6 bases, in that order; junction bases with no gene match: 8.

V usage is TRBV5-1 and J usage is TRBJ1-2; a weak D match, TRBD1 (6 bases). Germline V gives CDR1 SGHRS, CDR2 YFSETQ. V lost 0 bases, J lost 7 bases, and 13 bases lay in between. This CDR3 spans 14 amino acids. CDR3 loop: CASSLGRGKGGYTF. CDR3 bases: TGCGCCAGCAGCTTGGGCAGGGGAAAGGGTGGCTACACCTTC.

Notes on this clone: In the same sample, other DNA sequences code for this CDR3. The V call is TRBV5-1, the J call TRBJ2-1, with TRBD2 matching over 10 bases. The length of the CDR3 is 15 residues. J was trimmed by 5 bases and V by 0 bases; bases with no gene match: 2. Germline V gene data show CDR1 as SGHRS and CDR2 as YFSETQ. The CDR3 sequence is CASSLASGGHNEQFF. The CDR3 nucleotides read TGCGCCAGCAGCTTGGCTAGCGGGGGCCACAATGAGCAGTTCTTC.

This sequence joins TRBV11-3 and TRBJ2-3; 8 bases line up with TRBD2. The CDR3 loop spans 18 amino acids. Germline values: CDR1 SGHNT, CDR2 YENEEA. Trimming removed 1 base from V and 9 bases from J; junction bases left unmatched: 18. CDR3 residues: CASSLGEISGRLQETQYF. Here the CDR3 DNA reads TGTGCCAGCAGCTTAGGGGAGATAAGCGGGAGATTACAGGAGACGCAGTATTTT.

The CDR3 DNA reads as TGTGCCAGCAGCCCCCCGGGGGTAGTAGATACGCAGTATTTT. Protein product: CASSPPGVVDTQYF. The chain employs TRBV28 and TRBJ2-3; tentative D call: TRBD2 (6 bases). In germline, CDR1 is MDHEN, CDR2 SYDVKM. The V gene lost 6 bases and the J gene lost 5 bases, with 15 bases spanning the gap. This CDR3 spans 14 amino acids.

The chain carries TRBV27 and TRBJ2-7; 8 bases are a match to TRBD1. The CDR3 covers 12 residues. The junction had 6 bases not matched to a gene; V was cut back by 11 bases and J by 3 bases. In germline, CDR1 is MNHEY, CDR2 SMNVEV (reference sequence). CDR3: CAPTGVSYEQYF. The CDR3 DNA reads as TGTGCCCCGACAGGGGTGAGCTACGAGCAGTACTTC.

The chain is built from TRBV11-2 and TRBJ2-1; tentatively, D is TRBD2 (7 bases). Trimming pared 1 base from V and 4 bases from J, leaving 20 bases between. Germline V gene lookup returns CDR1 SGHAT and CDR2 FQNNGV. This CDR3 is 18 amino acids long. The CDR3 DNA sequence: TGTGCCAGCAGCTTAGGTTGGCTTCTAGGGGGGGGATACAATGAGCAGTTCTTC. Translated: CASSLGWLLGGGYNEQFF.

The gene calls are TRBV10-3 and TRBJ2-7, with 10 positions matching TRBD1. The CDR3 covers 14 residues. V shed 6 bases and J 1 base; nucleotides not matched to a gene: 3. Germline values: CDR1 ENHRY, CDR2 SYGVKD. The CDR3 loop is CAISGQGESYEQYF. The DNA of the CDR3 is TGTGCCATCAGCGGACAGGGGGAATCCTACGAGCAGTACTTC.

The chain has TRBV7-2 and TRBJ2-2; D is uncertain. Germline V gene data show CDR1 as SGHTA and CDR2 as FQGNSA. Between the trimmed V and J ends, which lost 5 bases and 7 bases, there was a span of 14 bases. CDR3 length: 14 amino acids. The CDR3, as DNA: TGTGCCAGCAGCACGGACCGTGACGTCGGGGAGCTGTTTTTT. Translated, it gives CASSTDRDVGELFF.

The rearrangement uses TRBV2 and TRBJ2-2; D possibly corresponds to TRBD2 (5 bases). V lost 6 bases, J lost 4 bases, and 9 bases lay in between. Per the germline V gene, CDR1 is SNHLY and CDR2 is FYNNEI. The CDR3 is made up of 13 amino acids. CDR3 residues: CASRGRGTGELFF. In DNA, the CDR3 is TGTGCCAGCAGGGGCCGGGGCACCGGGGAGCTGTTTTTT.

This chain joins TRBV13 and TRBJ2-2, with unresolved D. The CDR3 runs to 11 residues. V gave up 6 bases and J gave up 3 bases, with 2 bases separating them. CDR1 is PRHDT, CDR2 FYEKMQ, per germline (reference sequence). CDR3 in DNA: TGTGCCAGCAGTTACACCGGGGAGCTGTTTTTT. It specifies CASSYTGELFF.

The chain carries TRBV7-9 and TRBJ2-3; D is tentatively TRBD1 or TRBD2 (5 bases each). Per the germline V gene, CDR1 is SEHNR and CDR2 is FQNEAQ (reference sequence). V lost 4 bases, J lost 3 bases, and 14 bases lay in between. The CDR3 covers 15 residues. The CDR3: CASSYPGTRTDTQYF. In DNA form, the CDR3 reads TGTGCCAGCAGCTATCCAGGGACCCGGACAGATACGCAGTATTTT.

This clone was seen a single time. CDR3 sequence reads: CAWSTSWEQYF. CDR3 nucleotide sequence: TGTGCCTGGAGTACTAGCTGGGAGCAGTACTTC. V is TRBV30 and J is TRBJ2-7; the D gene is possibly TRBD2 (6 bases). The V end was cut by 2 bases, the J end by 7 bases, with 9 bases between. The germline V gene has CDR1 GTSNPN and CDR2 SVGIG (reference sequence). The CDR3 extends over 11 amino acids.

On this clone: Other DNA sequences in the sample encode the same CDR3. As DNA, the CDR3 is TGTGCCAGCAGCGTAGATACCAACACAGATACGCAGTATTTT. Protein sequence: CASSVDTNTDTQYF. The J gene is TRBJ2-3, the V gene TRBV9, with D uncertain. Germline CDR1 reads SGDLS; CDR2 reads YYNGEE. The CDR3 is 14 residues long. Trimming shortened V by 0 bases and J by 2 bases, and 7 bases separated the two germline ends.

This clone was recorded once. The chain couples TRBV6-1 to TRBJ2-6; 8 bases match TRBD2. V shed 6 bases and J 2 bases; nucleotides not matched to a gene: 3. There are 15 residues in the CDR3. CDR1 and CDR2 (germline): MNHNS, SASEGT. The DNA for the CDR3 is TGTGCCAGCAGACGGGAGGGCCCTGGGGCCAACGTCCTGACTTTC. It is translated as CASRREGPGANVLTF.

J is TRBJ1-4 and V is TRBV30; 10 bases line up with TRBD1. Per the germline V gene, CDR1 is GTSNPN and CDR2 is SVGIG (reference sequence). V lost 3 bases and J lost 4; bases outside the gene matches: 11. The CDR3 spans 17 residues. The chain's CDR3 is CAWSQGTGAILNEKLFF. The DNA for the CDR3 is TGTGCCTGGAGCCAGGGGACAGGGGCGATCCTTAATGAAAAACTGTTTTTT. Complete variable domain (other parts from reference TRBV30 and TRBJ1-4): SQTIHQWPATLVQPVGSPLSLECTVEGTSNPNLYWYRQAAGRGLQLLFYSVGIGQISSEVPQNLSASRPQDRQFILSSKKLLLSDSGFYLCAWSQGTGAILNEKLFFGSGTQLSVL.

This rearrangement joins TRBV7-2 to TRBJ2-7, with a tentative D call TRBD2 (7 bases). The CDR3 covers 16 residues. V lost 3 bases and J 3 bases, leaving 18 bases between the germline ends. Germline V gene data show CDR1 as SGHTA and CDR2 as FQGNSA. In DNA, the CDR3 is TGTGCCAGCAGCTTTAGGGGGGGCGGGAGTAACTACGAGCAGTACTTC. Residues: CASSFRGGGSNYEQYF.

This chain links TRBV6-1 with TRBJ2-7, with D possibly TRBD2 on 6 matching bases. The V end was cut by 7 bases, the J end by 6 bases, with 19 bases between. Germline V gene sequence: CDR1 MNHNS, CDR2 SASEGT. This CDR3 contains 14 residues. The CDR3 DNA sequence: TGTGCCAGCATTGAGGCAGGGCTGGGGGGCGAGCAGTACTTC. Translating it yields CASIEAGLGGEQYF.